Below are 5 T cell receptor beta chains sequenced from a single sample in a study of blood T cell repertoires in COVID-19. Clones were sequenced by immunoSEQ multiplex PCR, and TCRdb holds only the in-frame ones, with some missing. The sample lists some 200,000 clones, just under 90% occurring once. The sample consisted of peripheral blood. The origin of the receptors is a woman aged 70 to 79 with COVID-19, enrolled during active disease.

V gene TRBV11-2 combines with J gene TRBJ2-5; D call uncertain. Trimming took 3 bases from V and 5 from J, leaving 4 bases between them. Germline-derived CDR1 and CDR2 are SGHAT and FQNNGV. This CDR3 comprises 11 residues. The CDR3 region is CASSFQETQYF. The CDR3 region has the DNA TGTGCCAGCAGCTTTCAGGAGACCCAGTACTTC. The full variable domain, with the rest looked up from reference TRBV11-2 and TRBJ2-5, is EAGVAQSPRYKIIEKRQSVAFWCNPISGHATLYWYQQILGQGPKLLIQFQNNGVVDDSQLPKDRFSAERLKGVDSTLKIQPAKLEDSAVYLCASSFQETQYFGPGTRLLVL.

The J gene is TRBJ1-4, the V gene TRBV21-1; the tabulated D call, TRBD1, remains unverified against the DNA. TRBV21-1 is a documented pseudogene. The CDR3 spans 16 residues. The CDR3 sequence: CASTPGGFATNEKLFF. CDR3 DNA sequence: TGTGCCAGCACTCCTGGGGGCTTTGCAACTAATGAAAAACTGTTTTTT.

The chain combines TRBV7-2 with TRBJ1-4; D is perhaps TRBD1 (6 bases). Germline CDR1 reads SGHTA; CDR2 reads FQGNSA. This CDR3 has 15 residues. V lost 3 bases, J lost 5 bases, and 13 bases lay in between. CDR3 DNA sequence: TGTGCCAGCAGCTTTCGGGGACAAGTAAATGAAAAACTGTTTTTT. Translation: CASSFRGQVNEKLFF.

This chain joins TRBV7-9 and TRBJ2-1; 8 nucleotides line up with TRBD2. The CDR3 spans 15 residues. The J segment lost 1 base and the V segment lost 6 bases, leaving 5 bases of the junction unmatched. The V gene's germline CDR1 is SEHNR and CDR2 FQNEAQ (reference sequence). This CDR3 is CASSLLAESYNEQFF. The CDR3 nucleotides read TGTGCCAGCAGTTTACTAGCGGAGTCCTACAATGAGCAGTTCTTC.

The chain links TRBV28 to TRBJ1-3; no clear D gene. Germline V gives CDR1 MDHEN, CDR2 SYDVKM. V lost 5 bases and J 1 base, leaving 12 bases between the germline ends. CDR3 length: 15 residues. This chain's CDR3 is CASSPPRGSGNTIYF. CDR3 nucleotides: TGTGCCAGCAGTCCCCCAAGAGGGTCTGGAAACACCATATATTTT.